This T cell receptor beta chain comes out of a study of cytomegalovirus exposure and HLA in healthy donors. The PCR made use of 60 Vbeta and 13 Jbeta primers. Profiling relied on immunoSEQ multiplex PCR, and the TCRdb table lists in-frame clones only, not all of them. The sample has more than 200,000 clones, more than 75% seen once. V was cut by 1 base and J by 4 bases, with 9 bases left in between. CDR3 length: 14 amino acids. Germline CDR1 and CDR2: SGHTA and FQGTGA. The material sequenced was PBMCs. This clonotype was obtained from a human donor in good health. The rearrangement links TRBV7-3 to TRBJ2-3; a possible D gene is TRBD2 (6 bases). CDR3 in DNA: TGTGCCAGCAGCTTAAGGGAGGTCGCAGATACGCAGTATTTT. It encodes CASSLREVADTQYF.